The 26 T cell receptor beta chains reported below all come from one sample, sequenced in a study of blood T cell repertoires in COVID-19. Here immunoSEQ multiplex PCR was the method, and the copy in TCRdb shows in-frame clones only, minus some. This sample has approximately 46,000 clones; approximately 87% occur once, and the top ten carry roughly 12%. Sequenced input: peripheral blood. The receptors here all came from a human donor in a cohort sampled during active COVID-19.

This chain uses TRBV30 with TRBJ2-7; tentatively, D is TRBD1 (6 bases). CDR3 length: 13 amino acids. From germline, CDR1 is GTSNPN and CDR2 SVGIG (reference sequence). Trimming shortened V by 0 bases and J by 4 bases, and 10 bases separated the two germline ends. This chain's CDR3 is CAWSVAGQYEQYF. The CDR3 DNA sequence: TGTGCCTGGAGTGTGGCCGGACAGTACGAGCAGTACTTC.

The chain joins TRBV4-3 to TRBJ1-4; D not certain. The CDR3 extends over 16 amino acids. Trimming took off 0 bases at V and 8 bases at J, with 16 bases between the two ends. CDR1 is LGHNA and CDR2 is YSLEER in the germline V gene. Written as DNA, the CDR3 is TGCGCCAGCAGCCAAGATTACCGGGGAGGCTTGGAAAAACTGTTTTTT. The encoded protein is CASSQDYRGGLEKLFF.

This clone showed up just a few times. The chain joins TRBV3-1 (or the pseudogene TRBV3-2) to TRBJ1-2; tentative D call: TRBD1 (5 bases). This CDR3 spans 15 amino acids. Deletions cut 7 bases from V and 7 bases from J, with 22 bases between. The germline CDR1 and CDR2 sequences are LGHDT and YNNKEL (reference sequence). CDR3 residues: CASTQKVGGVGGYTF. The CDR3 bases are TGTGCCAGCACACAAAAAGTGGGGGGAGTTGGTGGCTACACCTTC.

The chain couples TRBV5-4 to TRBJ2-7; 8 positions agree with TRBD1. The germline gives CDR1 SGHNT, CDR2 YYREEE (reference sequence). Trimming cost V 4 bases and J 4 bases; bases outside gene matches: 10. The CDR3 spans 15 residues. The CDR3 loop reads CASSADRAVGYEQYF. The CDR3 DNA is TGTGCCAGCAGCGCGGACAGGGCGGTAGGGTACGAGCAGTACTTC.

The V gene is TRBV19, the J gene TRBJ2-1, with D hard to call. This CDR3 has 13 residues. Germline V gene data show CDR1 as LNHDA and CDR2 as SQIVND (reference sequence). Trimming pared 5 bases from V and 0 bases from J, leaving 5 bases between. DNA of the CDR3: TGTGCCAGTAGTGGCAGCTCCTACAATGAGCAGTTCTTC. This sequence encodes CASSGSSYNEQFF.

The chain couples TRBV5-4 to TRBJ1-2, with D perhaps matching TRBD1 (5 bases). V was shortened by 3 bases and J by 7 bases, with 10 bases between the two germline ends. CDR3 length equals 12 residues. Germline CDR1 and CDR2: SGHNT and YYREEE (reference sequence). This CDR3 reads CASSSRDSGYTF. CDR3 coding DNA: TGTGCCAGCAGCTCCAGGGATTCTGGCTACACCTTC.

The V and J genes are TRBV15 and TRBJ1-6, with 9 nucleotides matching TRBD1. The germline gives CDR1 LNHNV, CDR2 YYDKDF (reference sequence). The CDR3 runs to 20 residues. V was clipped by 3 bases and J by 10 bases; unmatched bases: 22. DNA of the CDR3: TGTGCCACCAGCAGTAAAATAAACAACAGACAGGGGGTAAGACGGTCACCCCTCCACTTT. Translation: CATSSKINNRQGVRRSPLHF.

The chain joins TRBV5-6 to TRBJ1-3, with 8 bases lining up with TRBD1. Germline CDR1 SGHDT, CDR2 YYEEEE. J lost 4 bases, V lost 3 bases, and 6 bases had no gene match. This CDR3 region has 15 residues. This CDR3 is CASSYSGGAGNTIYF. DNA for the CDR3: TGTGCCAGCAGCTACTCAGGGGGCGCGGGAAACACCATATATTTT.

The gene calls are TRBV24-1 and TRBJ1-1; 10 bases are a match to TRBD1. Looked up from germline, CDR1 is KGHDR and CDR2 is SFDVKD. The CDR3 covers 16 residues. Losses at the gene ends were 3 bases for V and 1 base for J; bases not matched to a gene: 4. The CDR3 bases are TGTGCCACCAGTGATCCACGGACAGGGGGGAACACTGAAGCTTTCTTT. Amino acids: CATSDPRTGGNTEAFF.

The V and J genes are TRBV6-5 and TRBJ2-7; D possibly corresponds to TRBD1 (6 bases). The V gene lost 6 bases and the J gene lost 3 bases, with 18 bases spanning the gap. The CDR3 has 15 residues. Germline assignment: CDR1 MNHEY and CDR2 SVGAGI. CDR3 loop: CASSHLGTGIYEQYF. CDR3 DNA: TGTGCCAGCAGCCACTTGGGTACAGGGATCTACGAGCAGTACTTC.

The chain recombines TRBV7-2 with TRBJ1-2; D is unclear. The germline V gene has CDR1 SGHTA and CDR2 FQGNSA. V lost 2 bases, J lost 8 bases, and 21 bases lay in between. The CDR3 runs to 16 residues. In DNA form, the CDR3 reads TGTGCCAGCAGCTTATCCAGGAGGAGGGCTATCTCCGGCTACACCTTC. Its translation: CASSLSRRRAISGYTF.

The chain links TRBV19 to TRBJ2-7; 13 nucleotides line up with TRBD2. Germline V gives CDR1 LNHDA, CDR2 SQIVND (reference sequence). The CDR3 is 18 amino acids. The trim removed 6 bases at V and 7 bases at J, leaving 18 bases unmatched. CDR3 sequence reads: CASSIRRLAGGQYTEQYF. The CDR3 DNA follows: TGTGCCAGTAGCATCCGAAGACTAGCGGGGGGCCAATATACGGAGCAGTACTTC.

The chain couples TRBV7-2 to TRBJ2-7; a weak D match, TRBD2 (5 bases). Trimming removed 5 bases from V and 5 bases from J, with 16 bases in between. Germline-derived CDR1 and CDR2 are SGHTA and FQGNSA. CDR3 size: 14 residues. Written as DNA, the CDR3 is TGTGCCAGCAGCCCCCCCGGGGTGGGGAACGAGCAGTACTTC. Encoded protein: CASSPPGVGNEQYF. Complete variable domain (other parts from reference TRBV7-2 and TRBJ2-7): GAGVSQSPSNKVTEKGKDVELRCDPISGHTALYWYRQSLGQGLEFLIYFQGNSAPDKSGLPSDRFSAERTGGSVSTLTIQRTQQEDSAVYLCASSPPGVGNEQYFGPGTRLTVT.

V is TRBV7-2 and J is TRBJ1-4; D is perhaps TRBD1 (5 bases). Germline V gene lookup returns CDR1 SGHTA and CDR2 FQGNSA. Trimming took off 1 base at V and 3 bases at J, with 9 bases between the two ends. This CDR3 spans 15 amino acids. In DNA, the CDR3 is TGTGCCAGCAGCTTAGTCGGGGGGGCTAATGAAAAACTGTTTTTT. Its protein is CASSLVGGANEKLFF.

This chain connects TRBV9 to TRBJ2-1; 14 bases are shared with TRBD2. CDR1 is SGDLS, CDR2 YYNGEE, per germline. J lost 8 bases, V lost 4 bases, and 8 bases had no gene match. The CDR3 runs to 16 residues. The CDR3 DNA reads TGTGCCAGCAGCAACCGTGGACTAGCGGGGGGCGATGAGCAGTTCTTC. Encoded protein: CASSNRGLAGGDEQFF.

This clone was observed a single time. The CDR3 nucleotides read TGTGCCAGCAGCTTTAGCTATGGCTACACCTTC. Its protein product is CASSFSYGYTF. V usage is TRBV7-9 and J usage is TRBJ1-2; the D is unclear. The CDR3 is 11 amino acids. V was shortened by 3 bases and J by 4 bases, with 3 bases between the two germline ends. CDR1 SEHNR and CDR2 FQNEAQ come from the germline V gene (reference sequence).

The chain joins TRBV7-2 to TRBJ2-5; TRBD2 agrees at 9 bases. This CDR3 region has 16 residues. V lost 5 bases to trimming and J lost 5 bases; unmatched junction nucleotides: 12. CDR1 is SGHTA and CDR2 is FQGNSA in the germline V gene. The CDR3 loop is CASSMGTSRRAETQYF. CDR3 bases: TGTGCCAGCAGCATGGGGACTAGCCGGAGGGCGGAGACCCAGTACTTC.

This chain links TRBV5-4 with TRBJ2-5; the D gene is possibly TRBD1 (6 bases). The CDR3 runs 14 residues. Germline CDR1 and CDR2: SGHNT and YYREEE (reference sequence). Trimming left V 4 bases short and J 5 bases short, with 15 bases between. The CDR3: CASSPEGVVETQYF. The CDR3 nucleotides are TGTGCCAGCAGCCCCGAGGGGGTCGTGGAGACCCAGTACTTC.

The chain links TRBV6-2 or TRBV6-3 to TRBJ2-7; no clear D gene. The CDR3 runs 12 residues. V lost 5 bases to trimming and J lost 2 bases, with 7 bases between them. CDR1 MNHEY and CDR2 SVGEGT come from the germline V gene. CDR3 in amino acids: CASSTRAYEQYF. In nucleotides, the CDR3 is TGTGCCAGCAGTACTCGGGCCTACGAGCAGTACTTC.

The gene calls are TRBV6-5 and TRBJ1-1, with D uncertain. CDR3 length: 14 residues. Trimming cost V 0 bases and J 1 base, with 6 bases left between them. Germline CDR1 is MNHEY and CDR2 is SVGAGI. In nucleotides, the CDR3 is TGTGCCAGCAGTTACTCAGCCCCGAACACTGAAGCTTTCTTT. Its protein product is CASSYSAPNTEAFF.

The V gene is TRBV2, the J gene TRBJ1-5; TRBD1 is a possible D gene (6 bases). V lost 3 bases, J lost 6 bases, and 15 bases lay in between. The germline V gene encodes CDR1 SNHLY and CDR2 FYNNEI. The CDR3 is 15 amino acids. CDR3 DNA: TGTGCCAGCAGTGACCCTTCGGACAGTAGTCAGCCCCAGCATTTT. Its translation: CASSDPSDSSQPQHF.

The J gene is TRBJ1-2, the V gene TRBV7-2; D perhaps matches TRBD1 (5 bases). Germline CDR1 reads SGHTA; CDR2 reads FQGNSA. This CDR3 has 14 amino acids. V gave up 1 base and J gave up 2 bases, with 8 bases separating them. CDR3 protein: CASSLDGGNYGYTF. The CDR3 DNA reads TGTGCCAGCAGCTTAGATGGGGGGAACTATGGCTACACCTTC.

The V call is TRBV4-3, the J call TRBJ2-5; 7 nucleotides line up with TRBD1. The CDR3 runs 15 residues. J was trimmed by 4 bases and V by 4 bases; bases with no gene match: 9. Germline V CDR1 and CDR2: LGHNA, YSLEER. CDR3 region: CASSPQTGLRETQYF. The CDR3 DNA sequence: TGCGCCAGCAGCCCCCAGACAGGGTTGAGAGAGACCCAGTACTTC.

The chain has TRBV27 and TRBJ2-3, with TRBD1 matching over 10 bases. CDR1 is MNHEY, CDR2 SMNVEV, per germline (reference sequence). The CDR3 is made up of 17 amino acids. The trim removed 5 bases at V and 0 bases at J, leaving 8 bases unmatched. CDR3 bases: TGTGCCAGCAGTCAAACGGGACAGGGGATTAGCACAGATACGCAGTATTTT. The encoded protein is CASSQTGQGISTDTQYF.

The rearrangement uses TRBV5-1 and TRBJ1-2, with 7 bases lining up with TRBD1. The length of the CDR3 is 14 residues. CDR1 and CDR2 from the germline V gene are SGHRS and YFSETQ. Trimming removed 5 bases from V and 8 bases from J; junction bases left unmatched: 12. The CDR3 spells CASRPGQPGEGYTF. In DNA form, the CDR3 reads TGCGCCAGCAGACCGGGACAGCCGGGGGAGGGCTACACCTTC.

CDR3 loop: CASSFAPGQGLNEQFF. The CDR3 region has the DNA TGTGCCAGCAGCTTCGCACCGGGACAGGGTTTGAATGAGCAGTTCTTC. This chain joins TRBV7-2 and TRBJ2-1; 9 positions agree with TRBD1. Germline lookup yields CDR1 SGHTA and CDR2 FQGNSA. V was clipped by 3 bases and J by 7 bases; unmatched bases: 10. The CDR3 is made up of 16 amino acids.